This T cell receptor beta chain was sequenced during a study of Ad26.COV2.S vaccination and SARS-CoV-2 variants. Noted treatment: around 19 received Ad26.COV2.S at low or high dose, single or two shots; about 5 received placebo; per-sample allocation not given. Sample collection was performed on day 63 after the first vaccine or placebo injection. It was Wuhan-strain SARS-CoV-2 spike that the Ad26 vaccine vector expressed. In the case of this clone: The antigen is not known.

Sequencing was performed with immunoSEQ multiplex PCR; in TCRdb, only in-frame clones are kept and a portion is missing. Counted here are 400,000 to 500,000 clones, approximately 90% occurring once; the ten biggest clones make up roughly 4%. The CDR3 totals 15 residues. V shed 0 bases and J shed 0 bases, with 8 bases lying between them. Germline lookup yields CDR1 SGHNT and CDR2 YYREEE (reference sequence). Study observations and caveats: While placebo recipients had lower spike-specific TCR breadth, vaccine recipients had more.

The source material was peripheral blood, sampled in a trial of Ad26.COV2.S vaccine versus placebo. The TCR was taken from a person aged 18-60 years who received the Ad26.COV2.S COVID-19 vaccine or a placebo. This chain links TRBV5-4 with TRBJ2-3; perhaps TRBD2 as D (6 bases). CDR3 DNA sequence: TGTGCCAGCAGCTTGGCGGGGGTGAGCACAGATACGCAGTATTTT. Translating it yields CASSLAGVSTDTQYF.